These T cell receptor beta chains were read from a single sample in a study of radiotherapy plus CTLA-4 blockade in lung cancer. Method: immunoSEQ multiplex PCR; TCRdb's copy keeps in-frame clones and lacks some. Altogether roughly 53,000 clones are present, 84% being singletons, with the ten largest covering about 5%. The sample in question was peripheral blood, obtained from a patient treated with radiotherapy plus ipilimumab. The source is a human donor with non-small cell lung cancer whose response to radiotherapy plus ipilimumab could not be evaluated. The CDR3 runs from the conserved cysteine through the conserved F or W.

v_call	j_call	cdr3_aa
TRBV19	TRBJ1-2	CASIGATGGIYGYTF
TRBV15	TRBJ2-5	CATSRDQYQETQYF
TRBV9	TRBJ2-5	CASSVAAGGMQETQYF
TRBV28	TRBJ1-5	CASSRREYRGKGEHQPQHF
TRBV5-1	TRBJ1-5	CASSPEGGSNQPQHF
TRBV5-4	TRBJ1-1	CASSLARGSGDTEAFF
TRBV28	TRBJ2-2	CASSLNRDRGAGELFF
TRBV4-3	TRBJ2-3	CASSQDLRNTQYF
TRBV28	TRBJ1-3	CASSRLEGAGNTIYF
TRBV4-2	TRBJ2-2	CASSQDQTGGWTGELFF
TRBV9	TRBJ1-5	CASSVLDSEGQPQHF
TRBV2	TRBJ1-5	CASSTGTGQQPQHF
TRBV5-1	TRBJ1-5	CASSLDGAVLQPQHF
TRBV6-1	TRBJ2-3	CASSFLSGDTQYF
TRBV5-1	TRBJ2-5	CASSVYVAGGQETQYF
TRBV6-5	TRBJ1-2	CATTGGAGYGYTF
TRBV28	TRBJ1-2	CASSLLPGQGNYGYTF
TRBV4-3	TRBJ2-2	CASSQWGGSGTGELFF
TRBV5-1	TRBJ2-3	CASSNPGLAGPNADTQYF
TRBV11-3	TRBJ2-3	CASSLESGGTDTQYF
TRBV6-1	TRBJ1-4	CASSQTGGGREKLFF
TRBV19	TRBJ1-2	CASSIDQARGLNGYTF
TRBV2	TRBJ1-6	CASTRGGSSPLHF
TRBV19	TRBJ1-1	CASSIGAGGVSTEAFF
TRBV9	TRBJ2-3	CASSAGLNTDTQYF
TRBV6-1	TRBJ2-7	CASSDRWTRGQGFNEQYF
TRBV19	TRBJ2-1	CASDGTSGYNEQFF
TRBV2	TRBJ2-7	CASRWASGTHEQYF
TRBV19	TRBJ2-3	CASSDGLARNTQYF
TRBV4-1	TRBJ2-3	CASSQDRQGASTDTQYF
TRBV19	TRBJ1-1	CASSLGQGRTEAFF
TRBV9	TRBJ1-2	CASSGTGGVWGYTF
TRBV25-1	TRBJ1-1	CASSYGEAFF
TRBV7-2	TRBJ2-3	CASSAGLAGDVADTQYF
TRBV19	TRBJ1-5	CASSPLWQEWNQPQHF